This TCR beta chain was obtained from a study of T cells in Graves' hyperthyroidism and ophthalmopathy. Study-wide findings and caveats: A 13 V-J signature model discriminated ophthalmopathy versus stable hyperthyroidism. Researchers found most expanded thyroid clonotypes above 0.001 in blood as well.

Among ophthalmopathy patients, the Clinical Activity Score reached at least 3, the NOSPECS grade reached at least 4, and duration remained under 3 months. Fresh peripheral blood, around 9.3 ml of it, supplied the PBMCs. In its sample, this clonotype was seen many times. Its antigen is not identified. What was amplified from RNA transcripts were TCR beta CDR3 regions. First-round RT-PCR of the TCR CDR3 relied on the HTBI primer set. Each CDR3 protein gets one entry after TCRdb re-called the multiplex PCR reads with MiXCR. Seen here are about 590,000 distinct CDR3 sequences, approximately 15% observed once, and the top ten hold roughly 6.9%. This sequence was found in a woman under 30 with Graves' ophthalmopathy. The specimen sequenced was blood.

CDR3 in DNA: TGCGCCAGCAGCTTGGATCCAGGGGAATCCTACGAGCAGTACTTC. Residues: CASSLDPGESYEQYF. The rearrangement uses TRBV5-1 and TRBJ2-7, with a weak D call TRBD1 (6 bases). Germline CDR1 is SGHRS and CDR2 is YFSETQ. The CDR3 consists of 15 residues. Trimming left V 0 bases short and J 1 base short, with 11 bases between.